One T cell receptor beta chain is described in this entry. Its target is unknown. Trimming took 5 bases from V and 2 from J; bases not matched to a gene: 6. The CDR3 totals 15 residues. Germline V lookup: CDR1 SEHNR, CDR2 FQNEAQ (reference sequence). A universal primer site was incorporated via template switching, and the cDNA contained unique molecular identifiers. TCRdb recomputed calls from the 5' RACE reads with MiXCR, one row per CDR3 protein. The sample lists fewer than 250,000 distinct CDR3 sequences, around 10% occurring once. The record originates from a study of identical twins. Notes on the study in general: Not following the same donors, the study drew its conclusions from cross-sectional statistical analysis.

V usage is TRBV7-9 and J usage is TRBJ2-7; 10 positions match TRBD2. The sequencing sample was made of memory (CD45RO+) T cells sorted from blood. This TCR was sampled from a woman aged 18-29 years in good health. CDR3 protein: CASSPIAGGTYEQYF. In DNA form, the CDR3 reads TGTGCCAGCAGCCCTATAGCGGGGGGCACCTACGAGCAGTACTTC.